These T cell receptor beta chains were read from a single sample in a study of untreated major depressive disorder. Assay: immunoSEQ multiplex PCR; the TCRdb copy retains only in-frame clones and omits some. The data contain approximately 25,000 clones, around 90% of them singletons. Sequencing was carried out using CD4+ T cells from PBMCs. The receptors were sampled from a woman aged 30 to 39 with major depressive disorder. Both conserved end residues are part of each CDR3. Each record gives: J gene, V gene, clone size, D gene, CDR3 protein, CDR3 DNA. D genes are given only for firm matches. Size tells how often a clone was seen (once, few, many) or the class of an expanded clone, and some rows leave it out.

j_gene: TRBJ1-4
v_gene: TRBV4-3
abundance: NA
d_gene: NA
CDR3aa: CASSQELGGRGKLFF
CDR3nt: TGCGCCAGCAGCCAAGAGTTGGGGGGGCGCGGGAAACTGTTTTTT

j_gene: TRBJ1-2
v_gene: TRBV28
abundance: NA
d_gene: NA
CDR3aa: CASSGAGEAYGYTF
CDR3nt: TGTGCCAGCAGCGGGGCGGGGGAAGCCTATGGCTACACCTTC

j_gene: TRBJ2-7
v_gene: TRBV7-9
abundance: few
d_gene: NA
CDR3aa: CASSFGAGSYEQYF
CDR3nt: TGTGCCAGCAGCTTCGGGGCAGGGTCCTACGAGCAGTACTTC

j_gene: TRBJ2-5
v_gene: TRBV28
abundance: NA
d_gene: TRBD2
CDR3aa: CASSPGLAGGRETQYF
CDR3nt: TGTGCCAGCAGTCCTGGACTAGCGGGGGGGCGAGAGACCCAGTACTTC

j_gene: TRBJ1-2
v_gene: TRBV7-9
abundance: NA
d_gene: NA
CDR3aa: CASNLPQESYGYTF
CDR3nt: TGTGCCAGCAACCTACCCCAGGAAAGCTATGGCTACACCTTC

j_gene: TRBJ2-1
v_gene: TRBV5-1
abundance: NA
d_gene: TRBD2
CDR3aa: CASTGGGDEQFF
CDR3nt: TGCGCCAGTACAGGCGGGGGGGATGAGCAGTTCTTC

j_gene: TRBJ2-3
v_gene: TRBV6-1
abundance: NA
d_gene: TRBD2
CDR3aa: CASSERLAGADTQYF
CDR3nt: TGTGCCAGCAGTGAGAGACTAGCGGGAGCAGATACGCAGTATTTT

j_gene: TRBJ1-4
v_gene: TRBV5-6
abundance: NA
d_gene: NA
CDR3aa: CASSYPGDSNGIFNEKLFF
CDR3nt: TGTGCCAGCAGCTACCCAGGGGACTCCAACGGAATCTTTAATGAAAAACTGTTTTTT

j_gene: TRBJ1-5
v_gene: TRBV7-9
abundance: NA
d_gene: NA
CDR3aa: CASSFGQLQPQHF
CDR3nt: TGTGCCAGCAGCTTTGGACAGCTCCAGCCCCAGCATTTT

j_gene: TRBJ2-2
v_gene: TRBV15
abundance: NA
d_gene: NA
CDR3aa: CATSITGNTGELFF
CDR3nt: TGTGCCACCAGCATCACAGGGAACACCGGGGAGCTGTTTTTT

j_gene: TRBJ2-3
v_gene: TRBV7-2
abundance: NA
d_gene: NA
CDR3aa: CASSFKGMDTQYF
CDR3nt: TGTGCCAGCAGCTTTAAAGGAATGGATACGCAGTATTTT

j_gene: TRBJ2-7
v_gene: TRBV7-8
abundance: once
d_gene: TRBD2
CDR3aa: CASRVGEGAYEQYF
CDR3nt: TGTGCCAGCAGGGTAGGGGAGGGAGCCTACGAGCAGTACTTC

j_gene: TRBJ2-5
v_gene: TRBV4-3
abundance: NA
d_gene: NA
CDR3aa: CASSLSGGFRETQYF
CDR3nt: TGCGCCAGCAGCCTCTCGGGTGGGTTCCGAGAGACCCAGTACTTC

j_gene: TRBJ2-1
v_gene: TRBV7-6
abundance: once
d_gene: TRBD2
CDR3aa: CASSQAGAWNNEQFF
CDR3nt: TGTGCCAGCAGCCAAGCGGGAGCCTGGAACAATGAGCAGTTCTTC

j_gene: TRBJ2-6
v_gene: TRBV2
abundance: NA
d_gene: NA
CDR3aa: CASSVDNAGANVLTF
CDR3nt: TGTGCCAGCAGTGTAGATAACGCTGGGGCCAACGTCCTGACTTTC

j_gene: TRBJ2-5
v_gene: TRBV5-1
abundance: once
d_gene: NA
CDR3aa: CASSLEFRASNSGETQYF
CDR3nt: TGCGCCAGCAGCTTGGAGTTCCGGGCCTCCAATTCGGGAGAGACCCAGTACTTC

j_gene: TRBJ2-7
v_gene: TRBV7-2
abundance: NA
d_gene: NA
CDR3aa: CASSLSGNYEQYF
CDR3nt: TGTGCCAGCAGCTTAAGCGGCAACTACGAGCAGTACTTC

j_gene: TRBJ2-1
v_gene: TRBV6-5
abundance: NA
d_gene: NA
CDR3aa: CASSSHNEQFF
CDR3nt: TGTGCCAGCAGTTCACACAATGAGCAGTTCTTC

j_gene: TRBJ2-5
v_gene: TRBV7-6
abundance: NA
d_gene: TRBD1
CDR3aa: CASSLGEDRGAQETQYF
CDR3nt: TGTGCCAGCAGCTTGGGGGAGGACAGGGGGGCCCAAGAGACCCAGTACTTC

j_gene: TRBJ2-5
v_gene: TRBV5-6
abundance: NA
d_gene: NA
CDR3aa: CASSRQPQETQYF
CDR3nt: TGTGCCAGCAGCCGACAGCCACAAGAGACCCAGTACTTC

j_gene: TRBJ1-2
v_gene: TRBV29-1
abundance: NA
d_gene: NA
CDR3aa: CSATGNYGYTF
CDR3nt: TGCAGCGCTACAGGGAACTATGGCTACACCTTC

j_gene: TRBJ1-3
v_gene: TRBV5-1
abundance: NA
d_gene: TRBD1
CDR3aa: CASSRAGTGVFGNTIYF
CDR3nt: TGCGCCAGCAGCAGAGCCGGGACAGGGGTCTTTGGAAACACCATATATTTT

j_gene: TRBJ2-7
v_gene: TRBV6-5
abundance: NA
d_gene: NA
CDR3aa: CASKQSGGAYEQYF
CDR3nt: TGTGCCAGCAAACAGTCCGGCGGGGCCTACGAGCAGTACTTC

j_gene: TRBJ1-1
v_gene: TRBV11-3
abundance: NA
d_gene: NA
CDR3aa: CASSLYSGLNTEAFF
CDR3nt: TGTGCCAGCAGCTTATACTCAGGTTTGAACACTGAAGCTTTCTTT

j_gene: TRBJ2-2
v_gene: TRBV29-1
abundance: NA
d_gene: NA
CDR3aa: CSVVAWTGELFF
CDR3nt: TGCAGCGTTGTGGCATGGACCGGGGAGCTGTTTTTT

j_gene: TRBJ1-2
v_gene: TRBV25-1
abundance: NA
d_gene: NA
CDR3aa: CASSDTEWNYGYTF
CDR3nt: TGTGCCAGCAGTGATACCGAGTGGAACTATGGCTACACCTTC

j_gene: TRBJ1-4
v_gene: TRBV5-1
abundance: NA
d_gene: NA
CDR3aa: CASSRNEGKLFF
CDR3nt: TGCGCCAGCAGCCGAAACGAGGGGAAACTGTTTTTT

j_gene: TRBJ2-5
v_gene: TRBV28
abundance: NA
d_gene: NA
CDR3aa: CASSFRGGGETQYF
CDR3nt: TGTGCCAGCAGTTTCCGGGGTGGGGGAGAGACCCAGTACTTC

j_gene: TRBJ2-3
v_gene: TRBV11-2
abundance: NA
d_gene: TRBD2
CDR3aa: CASRLAGGDTQYF
CDR3nt: TGTGCCAGCCGACTAGCGGGAGGGGATACGCAGTATTTT

j_gene: TRBJ1-6
v_gene: TRBV18
abundance: NA
d_gene: NA
CDR3aa: CASSPGGNSSYNSPLHF
CDR3nt: TGTGCCAGCTCACCGGGAGGAAATAGCTCCTATAATTCACCCCTCCACTTT

j_gene: TRBJ2-4
v_gene: TRBV7-2
abundance: NA
d_gene: NA
CDR3aa: CASSLGLGAQYF
CDR3nt: TGTGCCAGCAGCTTAGGTTTGGGGGCCCAGTACTTC

j_gene: TRBJ2-5
v_gene: TRBV28
abundance: NA
d_gene: NA
CDR3aa: CASSTTKTAPQETQYF
CDR3nt: TGTGCCAGCAGTACGACCAAGACAGCCCCCCAAGAGACCCAGTACTTC

j_gene: TRBJ1-2
v_gene: TRBV29-1
abundance: NA
d_gene: NA
CDR3aa: CSVEEGGLPTF
CDR3nt: TGCAGCGTTGAAGAAGGTGGACTCCCCACCTTC

j_gene: TRBJ1-1
v_gene: TRBV9
abundance: NA
d_gene: TRBD1
CDR3aa: CASSVEDRGPNTEAFF
CDR3nt: TGTGCCAGCAGCGTAGAGGACAGGGGGCCTAACACTGAAGCTTTCTTT

j_gene: TRBJ1-4
v_gene: TRBV7-2
abundance: NA
d_gene: NA
CDR3aa: CASSLVSGVAEKLFF
CDR3nt: TGTGCCAGCAGCTTAGTCTCAGGGGTGGCTGAAAAACTGTTTTTT

j_gene: TRBJ1-2
v_gene: TRBV29-1
abundance: NA
d_gene: TRBD1
CDR3aa: CSVSTTGGFYGYTF
CDR3nt: TGCAGCGTTTCAACGACAGGGGGCTTCTATGGCTACACCTTC

j_gene: TRBJ1-2
v_gene: TRBV4-1
abundance: NA
d_gene: NA
CDR3aa: CASSRYEGTLKDGYTF
CDR3nt: TGCGCCAGCAGCCGTTATGAGGGGACGCTTAAGGATGGCTACACCTTC

j_gene: TRBJ1-6
v_gene: TRBV6-5
abundance: NA
d_gene: TRBD1
CDR3aa: CASRYRGHGDSPLHF
CDR3nt: TGTGCCAGCCGGTACAGGGGGCATGGTGATTCACCCCTCCACTTT

j_gene: TRBJ2-7
v_gene: TRBV11-2
abundance: once
d_gene: NA
CDR3aa: CASSPTSIYEQYF
CDR3nt: TGTGCCAGCAGCCCGACTAGTATCTACGAGCAGTACTTC